This T cell receptor beta chain was documented in a study of CD8 T cells in Susac syndrome. Findings and limits, study-wide: The authors acknowledged that the study's TCR sequencing and HLA analysis involved relatively few individuals.

This clonotype appeared once. Its antigen is unidentified. Treatment-naive patients with stable or active relapsing-remitting disease served as multiple sclerosis controls. The CD8+ and CD4+ T cells were negatively isolated, with the TEMRA cells enriched by FACS. The length of the CDR3 is 14 residues. V lost 3 bases, J lost 2 bases, and 11 bases lay in between. Per the germline V gene, CDR1 is SEHNR and CDR2 is FQNEAQ (reference sequence). RNA was extracted with the RNeasy kit, and a quantity of about 0.45 to 1 ug was reverse transcribed using random hexamers. An immunoSEQ multiplex PCR amplified TCR beta CDR3 over 54 Vbeta and 13 Jbeta. One entry per CDR3 protein results from TCRdb running MiXCR on the immunoSEQ multiplex PCR reads. The sample consists of about 130,000 distinct CDR3 sequences, approximately 90% of them appearing once.

The sequence derives from a human donor with multiple sclerosis. The chain uses TRBV7-9 and TRBJ2-7; D is unclear. Material for sequencing was CD8+ T cells from PBMCs. CDR3 region: CASSFVYSAYEQYF. As DNA, the CDR3 is TGTGCCAGCAGCTTTGTTTACTCGGCCTACGAGCAGTACTTC.